The 23 T cell receptor beta chains presented below share a single source sample, sequenced in a study of Ad26.COV2.S vaccination and SARS-CoV-2 variants. Only in-frame clones appear in the TCRdb table, and some are missing; sequencing was by immunoSEQ multiplex PCR. This table holds about 390,000 clones, 75% to 90% found once. Treatment defined: over 15 received Ad26.COV2.S at low or high dose, single or two shots; about five received placebo; per-sample allocation not given. The samples were gathered on day 63 after the first injection of vaccine or placebo. Sequencing was performed on peripheral blood, taken in a trial of Ad26.COV2.S vaccine versus placebo. These receptor sequences come from a person between 18 and 60 years old who received the Ad26.COV2.S COVID-19 vaccine or a placebo.

The count of this clone is one. V is TRBV4-1 and J is TRBJ1-2; D is perhaps TRBD1 (5 bases). Germline V CDR1 and CDR2: MGHRA, YSYEKL. The CDR3 spans 17 residues. V lost 2 bases and J 1 base, leaving 17 bases between the germline ends. The DNA of the CDR3 is TGCGCCAGCAGCCAATTCTTTCAGGGCCCAATTAACTATGGCTACACCTTC. It yields the protein CASSQFFQGPINYGYTF.

The gene calls are TRBV6-1 and TRBJ1-6; possible D gene TRBD1, 6 bases. Deletions cut 3 bases from V and 10 bases from J, with 19 bases between. The germline V gene has CDR1 MNHNS and CDR2 SASEGT. The CDR3 covers 16 residues. CDR3 residues: CASSDRQAQIGSPLHF. CDR3 DNA: TGTGCCAGCAGTGATAGACAGGCCCAAATTGGGTCACCCCTCCACTTT.

CDR3 in DNA: TGTGCCAGCTCACCCCCCGGGACAGGGGGCAAAAACATTCAGTACTTC. Protein: CASSPPGTGGKNIQYF. The genes are TRBV18 and TRBJ2-4; 11 nucleotides agree with TRBD1. Trimming removed 3 bases from V and 3 bases from J; junction bases left unmatched: 4. Germline CDR1 reads KGHSH; CDR2 reads LQKENI. The CDR3 runs to 16 residues.

The rearrangement uses TRBV2 and TRBJ2-6, with a weak D call TRBD1 (6 bases). Germline V gene lookup returns CDR1 SNHLY and CDR2 FYNNEI. The V and J ends lost 8 bases and 2 bases respectively, with 13 bases between them. This CDR3 is 15 amino acids long. For the CDR3, the DNA is TGTGCCAGCCCCTCTAACAGGGCTGGGGCCAACGTCCTGACTTTC. It encodes CASPSNRAGANVLTF.

Remarks on this clone: At one of its ends the junction is not consistent with the germline gene, which may arise from a read error. This rearrangement joins TRBV7-7 to TRBJ2-5; 10 bases match TRBD2. CDR3 size: 17 residues. Germline CDR1 reads SSHAT; CDR2 reads FNYEAQ (reference sequence). The CDR3 DNA follows: TGTGCTAGCAGCCCAGGAGCGGGGGGGCCACACCAAGAGACCCAGTACTTC. Amino acids: CASSPGAGGPHQETQYF.

The rearrangement joins TRBV27 to TRBJ2-7; no definite D call. The germline V gene has CDR1 MNHEY and CDR2 SMNVEV (reference sequence). This CDR3 is built from 13 residues. V dropped 2 bases and J dropped 6 bases, with 11 bases sitting between them. DNA of the CDR3: TGTGCCAGCAGTTTAATGGACGGCGGCGAGCAGTACTTC. Translation: CASSLMDGGEQYF.

Worth noting for this clone: The identical CDR3 is also encoded by other nucleotide sequences in the sample. The chain joins TRBV19 to TRBJ1-5; D perhaps matches TRBD1 (5 bases). Between the trimmed V and J ends, which lost 3 bases and 6 bases, there was a span of 12 bases. The germline V gene has CDR1 LNHDA and CDR2 SQIVND (reference sequence). This CDR3 is 14 amino acids long. The CDR3 loop reads CASSIWGEGQPQHF. In DNA, the CDR3 is TGTGCCAGTAGTATTTGGGGGGAGGGTCAGCCCCAGCATTTT. The full variable domain, rest sourced from reference TRBV19 and TRBJ1-5, is DGGITQSPKYLFRKEGQNVTLSCEQNLNHDAMYWYRQDPGQGLRLIYYSQIVNDFQKGDIAEGYSVSREKKESFPLTVTSAQKNPTAFYLCASSIWGEGQPQHFGDGTRLSIL.

This chain uses TRBV5-1 with TRBJ1-1; perhaps TRBD1 as D (6 bases). CDR3 length: 12 amino acids. Germline V gene data show CDR1 as SGHRS and CDR2 as YFSETQ. The V gene lost 4 bases and the J gene lost 7 bases, with 11 bases spanning the gap. CDR3 sequence: CASSAGQVEAFF. In nucleotides, the CDR3 is TGCGCCAGCAGCGCGGGACAAGTTGAAGCTTTCTTT.

V usage is TRBV25-1 and J usage is TRBJ1-1; tentatively, D is TRBD1 (5 bases). Germline CDR1 reads MGHDK; CDR2 reads SYGVNS. This CDR3 is 14 amino acids long. V was trimmed by 6 bases and J by 4 bases, leaving 15 bases between them. In nucleotides, the CDR3 is TGTGCCAGCAGCGATGGACCCGGGGCCACTGAAGCTTTCTTT. Translation gives CASSDGPGATEAFF.

CDR3 coding DNA: TGTGCCAGCAGGACGACTAGCGGGGGCACAGATACGCAGTATTTT. The encoded protein is CASRTTSGGTDTQYF. V usage is TRBV6-5 and J usage is TRBJ2-3, with 11 nucleotides matching TRBD2. This CDR3 contains 15 residues. V dropped 6 bases and J dropped 1; count of bases not matched to a gene: 3. CDR1 and CDR2 from the germline V gene are MNHEY and SVGAGI.

The gene calls are TRBV11-2 and TRBJ1-1, with a possible D match to TRBD1 (5 bases). Germline CDR1 SGHAT, CDR2 FQNNGV. This CDR3 spans 14 amino acids. V was shortened by 5 bases and J by 5 bases, with 15 bases between the two germline ends. The CDR3: CASSPRSGATEAFF. CDR3 coding DNA: TGTGCCAGCAGCCCACGCTCCGGGGCAACTGAAGCTTTCTTT.

This sequence joins TRBV18 and TRBJ2-1; 7 positions agree with TRBD2. After removal of 3 bases from V and 7 bases from J, the junction contained 6 bases not matched to a gene. The CDR3 has 14 amino acids. Germline V CDR1 and CDR2: KGHSH, LQKENI. CDR3 in amino acids: CASSPSQGGNEQFF. The DNA for the CDR3 is TGTGCCAGCTCACCGTCCCAGGGAGGGAATGAGCAGTTCTTC.

The V and J genes are TRBV6-2 or TRBV6-3 and TRBJ1-2; 7 nucleotides agree with TRBD1. The CDR3 totals 18 residues. In germline, CDR1 is MNHEY, CDR2 SVGEGT. V lost 4 bases, J lost 3 bases, and 17 bases stayed unmatched. DNA for the CDR3: TGTGCCAGCAGTTCTATTGTCGACCGTACAGGGGTCGACTATGGCTACACCTTC. Its protein is CASSSIVDRTGVDYGYTF.

The J gene is TRBJ1-2, the V gene TRBV27; D may be TRBD1 (6 bases). Trimming left V 6 bases short and J 4 bases short, with 18 bases between. The V gene's germline CDR1 is MNHEY and CDR2 SMNVEV (reference sequence). The CDR3 consists of 15 residues. The CDR3, as DNA: TGTGCCAGCAGAGAACCGGGGCTGGGGGCCTATGGCTACACCTTC. It specifies CASREPGLGAYGYTF.

The genes are TRBV4-3 and TRBJ1-1; tentatively, D is TRBD1 (5 bases). Trimming took 0 bases from V and 3 from J, leaving 14 bases between them. The germline V gene encodes CDR1 LGHNA and CDR2 YSLEER. CDR3 length: 16 residues. The CDR3 region has the DNA TGCGCCAGCAGCCAAGATGGTAGGGGAGAAGACACTGAAGCTTTCTTT. Protein: CASSQDGRGEDTEAFF.

The chain uses TRBV7-2 and TRBJ1-2; the D gene is possibly TRBD1 (6 bases). V gave up 5 bases and J gave up 1 base, with 14 bases separating them. The CDR3 contains 15 residues. The germline V gene encodes CDR1 SGHTA and CDR2 FQGNSA. CDR3 sequence: CASSVGGGLNYGYTF. In DNA form, the CDR3 reads TGTGCCAGCAGCGTAGGGGGGGGCCTTAACTATGGCTACACCTTC.

The chain is built from TRBV27 and TRBJ2-1; D is possibly TRBD1 or TRBD2 (6 bases each). Germline CDR1 reads MNHEY; CDR2 reads SMNVEV (reference sequence). V lost 7 bases and J lost 3, with 16 bases in between. The CDR3 sequence is 15 residues long. The CDR3 DNA reads TGTGCCAGCACCCGGAGGGGGTTGGACTACAATGAGCAGTTCTTC. Translation: CASTRRGLDYNEQFF.

The V call is TRBV3-1 (or the pseudogene TRBV3-2), the J call TRBJ2-7, with D perhaps TRBD1 (5 bases). Per germline, CDR1 LGHDT and CDR2 YNNKEL (reference sequence). This CDR3 is built from 14 residues. Trimming removed 2 bases from V and 2 bases from J, with 10 bases in between. The CDR3 here is CASSQQGFTYEQYF. CDR3 coding DNA: TGTGCCAGCAGCCAACAGGGTTTCACCTACGAGCAGTACTTC.

In this sample, this clone turned up once. The chain is built from TRBV19 and TRBJ2-3; 7 bases fit TRBD2. This CDR3 comprises 15 residues. With 5 bases clipped from V and 2 bases from J, the junction kept 7 bases outside the gene matches. Germline CDR1 LNHDA, CDR2 SQIVND (reference sequence). CDR3 region: CASSQPAGNTDTQYF. The CDR3 region has the DNA TGTGCCAGTAGTCAACCAGCGGGGAACACAGATACGCAGTATTTT. Full variable domain (rest looked up from reference TRBV19 and TRBJ2-3): DGGITQSPKYLFRKEGQNVTLSCEQNLNHDAMYWYRQDPGQGLRLIYYSQIVNDFQKGDIAEGYSVSREKKESFPLTVTSAQKNPTAFYLCASSQPAGNTDTQYFGPGTRLTVL.

The chain employs TRBV27 and TRBJ1-5, with D possibly matching TRBD1 (6 bases). The CDR3 consists of 16 residues. From germline, CDR1 is MNHEY and CDR2 SMNVEV (reference sequence). V shed 5 bases and J shed 7 bases, with 21 bases lying between them. The CDR3 spells CASSPKTGRRLQPQHF. The CDR3 DNA reads as TGTGCCAGCAGTCCAAAGACAGGTCGACGCCTGCAGCCCCAGCATTTT.

The rearrangement joins TRBV27 to TRBJ1-4; D is unresolved. V was clipped by 4 bases and J by 0 bases, with 24 bases between them. CDR3 length: 20 residues. Germline CDR1 reads MNHEY; CDR2 reads SMNVEV (reference sequence). The CDR3 loop reads CASSSSYSLRTYATNEKLFF. For the CDR3, the DNA is TGTGCCAGCAGTTCTTCCTACAGCCTAAGAACCTATGCAACTAATGAAAAACTGTTTTTT. Full variable domain (rest looked up from reference TRBV27 and TRBJ1-4): EAQVTQNPRYLITVTGKKLTVTCSQNMNHEYMSWYRQDPGLGLRQIYYSMNVEVTDKGDVPEGYKVSRKEKRNFPLILESPSPNQTSLYFCASSSSYSLRTYATNEKLFFGSGTQLSVL.

The chain employs TRBV7-2 and TRBJ1-2; TRBD1 might be the D (6 bases). Trimming stripped 5 bases from V and 5 bases from J, with 15 bases between. From germline, CDR1 is SGHTA and CDR2 FQGNSA. The CDR3 is 14 residues long. CDR3 residues: CASSPQGGEYGYTF. The DNA of the CDR3 is TGTGCCAGCAGCCCCCAAGGGGGGGAGTATGGCTACACCTTC.

The chain couples TRBV11-2 to TRBJ2-3, with D possibly matching TRBD2 (5 bases). Trimming took 6 bases from V and 0 from J, leaving 13 bases between them. The germline V gene has CDR1 SGHAT and CDR2 FQNNGV. The CDR3 is 15 residues long. Here the CDR3 reads CASRPPGGSTDTQYF. DNA of the CDR3: TGTGCCAGCAGGCCCCCGGGCGGGAGCACAGATACGCAGTATTTT. Based on the CDR3 plus reference TRBV11-2 and TRBJ2-3, the full variable domain is EAGVAQSPRYKIIEKRQSVAFWCNPISGHATLYWYQQILGQGPKLLIQFQNNGVVDDSQLPKDRFSAERLKGVDSTLKIQPAKLEDSAVYLCASRPPGGSTDTQYFGPGTRLTVL.